These 2 T cell receptor beta chains share one sample of origin, sequenced in a study of cytomegalovirus exposure and HLA in healthy donors. Clones were read by immunoSEQ multiplex PCR, and TCRdb kept only the in-frame ones, dropping some. The sample lists 55,000 to 85,000 clones; 94% were seen once. The sequenced sample consisted of PBMCs. These receptors were taken from a woman aged 18-35 years in good health and CMV-seronegative.

The V and J genes are TRBV18 and TRBJ1-5; maybe TRBD1 (5 bases). From germline, CDR1 is KGHSH and CDR2 LQKENI. Trimming removed 3 bases from V and 2 bases from J, with 14 bases in between. The CDR3 runs to 16 residues. The CDR3, as DNA: TGTGCCAGCTCACCCCGGGGCAGCGGGGGCAATCAGCCCCAGCATTTT. Translation gives CASSPRGSGGNQPQHF.

The chain joins TRBV6-4 to TRBJ2-1; 10 nucleotides line up with TRBD2. Germline V CDR1 and CDR2: MRHNA, SNTAGT. V lost 4 bases and J lost 8; bases outside the gene matches: 8. The CDR3 consists of 15 residues. The CDR3 region is CASSVSGRAFDEQFF. In nucleotides, the CDR3 is TGTGCCAGCAGTGTAAGCGGGAGGGCTTTCGATGAGCAGTTCTTC.